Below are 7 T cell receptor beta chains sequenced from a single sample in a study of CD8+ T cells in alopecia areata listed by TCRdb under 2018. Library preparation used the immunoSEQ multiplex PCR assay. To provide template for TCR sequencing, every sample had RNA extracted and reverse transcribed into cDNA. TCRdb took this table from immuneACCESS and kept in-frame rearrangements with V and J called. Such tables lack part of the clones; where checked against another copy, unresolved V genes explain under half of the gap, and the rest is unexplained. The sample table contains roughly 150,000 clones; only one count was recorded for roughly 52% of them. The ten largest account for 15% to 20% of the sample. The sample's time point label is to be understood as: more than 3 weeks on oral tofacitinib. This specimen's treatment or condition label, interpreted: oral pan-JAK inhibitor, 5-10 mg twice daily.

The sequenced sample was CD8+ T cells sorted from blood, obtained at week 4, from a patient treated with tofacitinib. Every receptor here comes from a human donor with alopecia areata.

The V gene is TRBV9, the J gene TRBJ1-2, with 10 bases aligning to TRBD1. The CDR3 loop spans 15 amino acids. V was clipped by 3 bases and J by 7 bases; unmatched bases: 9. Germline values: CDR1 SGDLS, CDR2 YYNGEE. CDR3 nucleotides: TGTGCCAGCAGCGCCCCCGGGACAGGGGTACTTGGCTACACCTTC. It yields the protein CASSAPGTGVLGYTF.

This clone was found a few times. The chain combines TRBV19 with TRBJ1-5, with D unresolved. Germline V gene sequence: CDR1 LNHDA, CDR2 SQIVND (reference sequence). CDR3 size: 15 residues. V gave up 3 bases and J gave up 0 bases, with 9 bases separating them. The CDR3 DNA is TGTGCCAGTAGTATCGACGGGGATAGCAATCAGCCCCAGCATTTT. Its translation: CASSIDGDSNQPQHF.

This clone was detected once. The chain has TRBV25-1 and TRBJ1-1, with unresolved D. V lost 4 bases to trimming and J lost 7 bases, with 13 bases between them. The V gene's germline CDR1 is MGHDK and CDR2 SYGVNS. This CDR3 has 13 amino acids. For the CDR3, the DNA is TGTGCCAGCAGTGTTTCCAATTTGATTGAAGCTTTCTTT. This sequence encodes CASSVSNLIEAFF. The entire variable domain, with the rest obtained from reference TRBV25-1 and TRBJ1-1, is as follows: EADIYQTPRYLVIGTGKKITLECSQTMGHDKMYWYQQDPGMELHLIHYSYGVNSTEKGDLSSESTVSRIRTEHFPLTLESARPSHTSQYLCASSVSNLIEAFFGQGTRLTVV.

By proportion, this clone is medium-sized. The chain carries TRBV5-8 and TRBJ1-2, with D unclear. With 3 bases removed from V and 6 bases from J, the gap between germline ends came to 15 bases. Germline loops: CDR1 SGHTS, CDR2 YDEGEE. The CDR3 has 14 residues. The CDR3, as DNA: TGTGCCAGCAGCTGGGCACACCCTACTGATGGCTACACCTTC. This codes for CASSWAHPTDGYTF.

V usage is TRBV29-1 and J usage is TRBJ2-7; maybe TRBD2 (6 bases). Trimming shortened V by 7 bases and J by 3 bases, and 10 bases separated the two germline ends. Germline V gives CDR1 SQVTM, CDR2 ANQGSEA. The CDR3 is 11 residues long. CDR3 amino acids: CSAMGGYEQYF. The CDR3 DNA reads TGCAGCGCCATGGGGGGCTACGAGCAGTACTTC.

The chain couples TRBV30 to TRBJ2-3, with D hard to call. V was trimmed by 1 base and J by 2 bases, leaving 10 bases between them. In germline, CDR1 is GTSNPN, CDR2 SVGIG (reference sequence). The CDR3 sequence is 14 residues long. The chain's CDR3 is CAWSELGFTDTQYF. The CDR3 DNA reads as TGTGCCTGGAGTGAACTGGGGTTCACAGATACGCAGTATTTT. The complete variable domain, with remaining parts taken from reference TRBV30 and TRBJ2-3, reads SQTIHQWPATLVQPVGSPLSLECTVEGTSNPNLYWYRQAAGRGLQLLFYSVGIGQISSEVPQNLSASRPQDRQFILSSKKLLLSDSGFYLCAWSELGFTDTQYFGPGTRLTVL.

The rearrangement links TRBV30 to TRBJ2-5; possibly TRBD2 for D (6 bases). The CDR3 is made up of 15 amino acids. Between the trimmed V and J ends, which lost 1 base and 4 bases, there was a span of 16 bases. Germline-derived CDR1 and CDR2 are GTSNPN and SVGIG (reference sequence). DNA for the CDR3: TGTGCCTGGAGTGCGGTTGCGGGGTCTGGAGAGACCCAGTACTTC. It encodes CAWSAVAGSGETQYF.